This TCR beta chain was sequenced for a study of OX40 agonist ivuxolimab in advanced cancers. Overall study: In this cohort, patients received ivuxolimab, an agonistic anti-OX40 (CD134) antibody.

Method: immunoSEQ multiplex PCR; TCRdb's copy keeps in-frame clones and lacks some. The table has 20,000 to 30,000 clones, around 85% seen once. Note on this clone: No antigen is known for it.

Study-level findings and limits: Undetermined was the antigen specificity of the expanded peripheral T cells.

CDR3 length equals 15 residues. V was pared by 2 bases and J by 0 bases, with 9 bases between. CDR1 and CDR2 from the germline V gene are SGDLS and YYNGEE. The gene calls are TRBV9 and TRBJ1-5, with TRBD1 as a possible D gene (5 bases). This TCR was recovered from an adult with an advanced solid tumor such as melanoma, head and neck, liver or kidney cancer. Sequenced material: CD4+ or CD8+ T cells sorted from blood, taken in a trial of the OX40 agonist ivuxolimab. The DNA of the CDR3 is TGTGCCAGCAGCGTGGGGGACGGTAGCAATCAGCCCCAGCATTTT. Protein: CASSVGDGSNQPQHF.